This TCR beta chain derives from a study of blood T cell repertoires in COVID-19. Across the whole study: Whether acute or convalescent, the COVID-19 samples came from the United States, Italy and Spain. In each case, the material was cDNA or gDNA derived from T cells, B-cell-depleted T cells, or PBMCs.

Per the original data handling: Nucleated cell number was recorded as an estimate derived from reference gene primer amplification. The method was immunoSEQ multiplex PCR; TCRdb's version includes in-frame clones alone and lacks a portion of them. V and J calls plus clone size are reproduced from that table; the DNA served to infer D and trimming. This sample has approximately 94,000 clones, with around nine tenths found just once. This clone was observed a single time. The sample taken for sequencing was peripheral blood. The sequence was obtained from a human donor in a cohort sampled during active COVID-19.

CDR3 sequence reads: CASHKNPRAIMNTEAFF. In DNA form, the CDR3 reads TGTGCCAGCCATAAAAACCCCAGGGCTATCATGAACACTGAAGCTTTCTTT. The chain carries TRBV18 and TRBJ1-1; possibly TRBD1 for D (5 bases). The CDR3 consists of 17 residues. Trimming took off 8 bases at V and 0 bases at J, with 22 bases between the two ends. Germline CDR1 is KGHSH and CDR2 is LQKENI.